This T cell receptor beta chain was found in a study of cytomegalovirus exposure and HLA in healthy donors. The PCR ran on 60 Vbeta and 13 Jbeta primers. Libraries were prepared by immunoSEQ multiplex PCR; TCRdb keeps only in-frame clonotypes and omits some of them. The sample gives about 84,000 clones, around 78% of which show up once; roughly 2.5% is in the top ten. Germline V lookup: CDR1 MNHNS, CDR2 SASEGT. The CDR3 covers 15 residues. This clone was observed a handful of times. Sequencing input: PBMCs. The chain links TRBV6-1 to TRBJ2-7; weak D call: TRBD1 (6 bases). The J call is doubtful: the DNA matches TRBJ2-1 better. The origin of this receptor is a male donor in good health and CMV-seropositive. The CDR3 DNA reads TGTGCCAGCAGTGATCAGGCAGGGGCCTCCTACGAGCAGTTCTTC. It encodes CASSDQAGASYEQFF.